The clone carrying this T cell receptor (beta chain) was seen repeatedly, ten times or more. Its target is unknown. TCRdb redid the calling of the reads with MiXCR, one entry per CDR3 protein. The sample carries 250,000 or so distinct CDR3 sequences, about a sixth recorded once. Germline CDR1 reads SGHVS; CDR2 reads FQNEAQ. With 4 bases removed from V and 0 bases from J, the gap between germline ends came to 22 bases. This CDR3 contains 19 residues. The record originates from a study of T cell repertoires in cytomegalovirus infection. Background on the study: Signatures in public TCR beta sequences pointed to both CMV infection and matching HLA type.

Study conclusions and caveats: Public TCR beta family frequency separated CMV-and-HLA carriers, including in an independent cohort.

The sample taken for sequencing was CD8+ T cells from PBMCs. V is TRBV7-8 and J is TRBJ2-1, with D possibly matching TRBD2 (5 bases). The sequence was collected from a human donor in good health (CMV status not recorded). Some clones in this sample may be carry-over from other donors' samples. The chain's CDR3 is CASSSPGILVSSSYNEQFF. In DNA form, the CDR3 reads TGTGCCAGCAGCTCGCCCGGGATCCTAGTCTCGAGCTCCTACAATGAGCAGTTCTTC.